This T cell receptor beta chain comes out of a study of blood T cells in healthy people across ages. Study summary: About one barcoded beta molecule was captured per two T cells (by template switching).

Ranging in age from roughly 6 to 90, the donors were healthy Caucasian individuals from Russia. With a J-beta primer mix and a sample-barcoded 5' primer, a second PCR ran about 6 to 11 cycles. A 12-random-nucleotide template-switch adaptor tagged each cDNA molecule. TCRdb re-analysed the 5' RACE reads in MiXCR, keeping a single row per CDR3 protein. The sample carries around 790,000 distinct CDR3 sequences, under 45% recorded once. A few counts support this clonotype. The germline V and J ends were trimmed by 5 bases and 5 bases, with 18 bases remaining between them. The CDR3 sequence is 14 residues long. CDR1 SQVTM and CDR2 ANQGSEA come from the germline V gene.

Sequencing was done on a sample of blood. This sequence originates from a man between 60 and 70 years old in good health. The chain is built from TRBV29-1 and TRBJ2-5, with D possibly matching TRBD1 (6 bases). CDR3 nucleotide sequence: TGCAGCGTTTCCCAGCCAGGGGTGATGGAGACCCAGTACTTC. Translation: CSVSQPGVMETQYF.